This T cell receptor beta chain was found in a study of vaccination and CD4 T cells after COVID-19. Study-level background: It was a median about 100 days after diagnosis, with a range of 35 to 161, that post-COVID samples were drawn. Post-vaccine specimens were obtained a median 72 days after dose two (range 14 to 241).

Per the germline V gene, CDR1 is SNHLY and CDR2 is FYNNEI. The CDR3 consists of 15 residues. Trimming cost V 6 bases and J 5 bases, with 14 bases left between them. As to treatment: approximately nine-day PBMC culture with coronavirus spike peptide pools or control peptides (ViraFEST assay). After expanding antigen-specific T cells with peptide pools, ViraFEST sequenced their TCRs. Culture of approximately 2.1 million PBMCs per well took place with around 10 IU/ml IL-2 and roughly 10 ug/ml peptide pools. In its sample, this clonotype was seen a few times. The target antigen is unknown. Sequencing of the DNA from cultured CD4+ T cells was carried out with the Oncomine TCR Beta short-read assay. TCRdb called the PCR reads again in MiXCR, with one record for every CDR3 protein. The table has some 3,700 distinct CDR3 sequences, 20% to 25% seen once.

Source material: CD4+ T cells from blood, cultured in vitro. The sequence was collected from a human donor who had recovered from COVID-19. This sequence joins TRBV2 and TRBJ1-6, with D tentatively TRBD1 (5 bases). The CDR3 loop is CASRATDHNNSPLHF. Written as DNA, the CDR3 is TGTGCCAGCAGGGCGACAGACCATAATAATTCACCCCTCCACTTT.